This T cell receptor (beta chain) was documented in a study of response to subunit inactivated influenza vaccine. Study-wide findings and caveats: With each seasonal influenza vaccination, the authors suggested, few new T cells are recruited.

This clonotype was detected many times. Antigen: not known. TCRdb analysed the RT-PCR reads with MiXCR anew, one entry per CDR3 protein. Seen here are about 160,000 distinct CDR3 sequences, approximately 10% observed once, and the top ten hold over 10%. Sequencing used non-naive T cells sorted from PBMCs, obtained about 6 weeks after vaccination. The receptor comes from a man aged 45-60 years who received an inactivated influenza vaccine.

The CDR3 is CASSYGQTVPSTDTQYF. DNA of the CDR3: TGTGCCAGCAGTTACGGTCAGACGGTTCCTAGCACAGATACGCAGTATTTT. The chain carries TRBV6-5 and TRBJ2-3; D gene unclear. The V gene lost 2 bases and the J gene lost 0 bases, with 15 bases spanning the gap. The CDR3 runs to 17 residues. Germline loops: CDR1 MNHEY, CDR2 SVGAGI.